These T cell receptor beta chains were read from a single sample in a study. MiXCR, run by TCRdb on the 5' RACE reads, gives a single entry per CDR3 protein. The table shows tens of thousands of distinct CDR3 sequences, with more than 20% occurring only once. The sample consisted of tumor-infiltrating naive CD4+ T cells sorted from the breast tumor. Receptor source: a female donor with breast cancer. CDR3s include the opening cysteine and the closing phenylalanine or tryptophan. A D gene is named only where the DNA matches it firmly. A clone size is listed for some rows: how often the clone was seen (once, few, many), or a class if it is expanded.

d_call,v_call,j_call,clone_size,cdr3_aa,cdr3_nt
TRBD1,TRBV7-8,TRBJ1-1,few,CASSLQGGDTEAFF,TGTGCCAGCAGCTTACAGGGGGGAGACACTGAAGCTTTCTTT
TRBD2,TRBV6-1,TRBJ2-7,few,CASIVGTSVYEQYF,TGTGCCAGCATCGTGGGGACTAGCGTCTACGAGCAGTACTTC
NA,TRBV9,TRBJ2-7,NA,CASSVSPGGSYEQYF,TGTGCCAGCAGCGTTTCCCCCGGGGGCTCCTACGAGCAGTACTTC
TRBD2,TRBV5-1,TRBJ2-1,many,CASSNLGTSGSAAYNEQFF,TGCGCCAGCAGCAACCTTGGGACTAGCGGGAGCGCGGCCTACAATGAGCAGTTCTTC
NA,TRBV5-1,TRBJ1-1,NA,CASSPQLPENTEAFF,TGCGCCAGCAGCCCTCAGCTTCCTGAGAACACTGAAGCTTTCTTT
NA,TRBV20-1,TRBJ2-1,NA,CSAPRGNEQFF,TGCAGTGCGCCCCGGGGCAATGAGCAGTTCTTC
NA,TRBV6-6,TRBJ2-1,few,CASTQNLGQFF,TGTGCCAGCACCCAGAACCTCGGGCAGTTCTTC
NA,TRBV6-7,TRBJ2-3,NA,CASTIGTRTDTQYF,TGTGCCAGCACAATAGGCACTCGCACAGATACGCAGTATTTT
NA,TRBV20-1,TRBJ2-5,many,CSPGQIQETQYF,TGCAGTCCCGGACAGATCCAAGAGACCCAGTACTTC
NA,TRBV5-1,TRBJ1-1,NA,CASSLNQNNTEAFF,TGCGCCAGCAGCCTGAACCAGAATAACACTGAAGCTTTCTTT
NA,TRBV6-6,TRBJ2-1,NA,CASSYQDGPNEQFF,TGTGCCAGCAGTTACCAGGACGGCCCCAATGAGCAGTTCTTC
TRBD1,TRBV29-1,TRBJ2-3,NA,CRRVGRDSGTDTQYF,TGCAGGAGGGTGGGCCGGGACAGCGGCACAGATACGCAGTATTTT
NA,TRBV5-1,TRBJ2-7,few,CASSSRNTGSGEQYF,TGCGCCAGCAGCTCCAGAAACACAGGGTCCGGGGAGCAGTACTTC
NA,TRBV20-1,TRBJ2-7,NA,CSARSRRFPSYEQYF,TGCAGTGCTAGATCCCGCAGGTTCCCCTCCTACGAGCAGTACTTC
TRBD1,TRBV11-1,TRBJ2-3,few,CASSFGMQGVDTDTQYF,TGTGCCAGCAGCTTTGGGATGCAGGGGGTTGACACAGATACGCAGTATTTT
NA,TRBV6-1,TRBJ1-2,NA,CASGESRDVFGYTF,TGTGCCAGCGGGGAGTCCCGGGACGTATTCGGCTACACCTTC
TRBD1,TRBV6-2/TRBV6-3,TRBJ2-7,NA,CASSPMGDRGEQYF,TGTGCCAGCAGTCCGATGGGGGACAGGGGCGAGCAGTACTTC
NA,TRBV5-1,TRBJ2-1,few,CASSLRYLDEQFF,TGCGCCAGCAGCTTGCGGTACTTGGATGAGCAGTTCTTC
NA,TRBV12-3/TRBV12-4,TRBJ1-1,few,CASSPRTVEAFF,TGTGCCAGCAGTCCCCGGACAGTTGAAGCTTTCTTT
TRBD1,TRBV11-2,TRBJ2-4,few,CASSQRPGTGRLQYF,TGTGCCAGCAGCCAAAGACCCGGGACAGGTAGACTTCAGTACTTC
TRBD1,TRBV5-1,TRBJ2-7,medium-sized,CASSLDPGTGVYEQYF,TGCGCCAGCAGCTTGGACCCCGGGACAGGGGTCTACGAGCAGTACTTC
NA,TRBV9,TRBJ2-7,many,CASSVAADYEQYF,TGTGCCAGCAGCGTAGCGGCGGATTACGAGCAGTACTTC
TRBD1,TRBV6-5,TRBJ1-4,few,CASSSSTTGDATNEKLFF,TGTGCCAGCAGTTCCTCAACCACAGGGGATGCAACTAATGAAAAACTGTTTTTT
NA,TRBV20-1,TRBJ2-3,few,CSADHWASGTDTQYF,TGCAGTGCCGACCACTGGGCCAGCGGGACAGATACGCAGTATTTT
NA,TRBV5-1,TRBJ2-3,NA,CTSSFRNTDTQYF,TGCACCAGCAGCTTCCGGAACACAGATACGCAGTATTTT
NA,TRBV19,TRBJ1-1,few,CAVTSALNTEAFF,TGTGCCGTAACCAGCGCCCTGAACACTGAAGCTTTCTTT
TRBD2,TRBV15,TRBJ2-7,few,CATSPRTSGRAEQYF,TGTGCCACCAGCCCCCGGACTAGCGGGAGGGCAGAGCAGTACTTC
TRBD1,TRBV28,TRBJ1-3,NA,CASSLDRVSGNTIYF,TGTGCCAGCAGTTTGGACAGGGTCTCTGGAAACACCATATATTTT
NA,TRBV7-2,TRBJ2-7,many,CASSLGPNRYEQYF,TGTGCCAGCAGCTTAGGTCCGAATCGCTACGAGCAGTACTTC
TRBD2,TRBV4-1,TRBJ2-3,NA,CASSRLAGGQDTQYF,TGCGCCAGCAGCCGTCTAGCGGGGGGGCAAGATACGCAGTATTTT
TRBD1,TRBV29-1,TRBJ1-2,few,CSVITGGVYTF,TGCAGCGTAATAACAGGGGGAGTCTACACCTTC
TRBD2,TRBV12-3/TRBV12-4,TRBJ2-7,NA,CASSLAGLGGEQYF,TGTGCCAGCAGCCTAGCGGGCCTCGGGGGCGAGCAGTACTTC
NA,TRBV7-8,TRBJ2-5,NA,CASSFNRKETQYF,TGTGCCAGCAGCTTCAACAGAAAAGAGACCCAGTACTTC
NA,TRBV28,TRBJ1-2,few,CASSLRAGTYGYTF,TGTGCCAGCAGCCTGAGGGCGGGGACCTATGGCTACACCTTC
NA,TRBV12-3/TRBV12-4,TRBJ2-5,few,CASSPSTLQETQYF,TGTGCCAGCAGTCCGTCGACTCTCCAAGAGACCCAGTACTTC
NA,TRBV10-3,TRBJ2-7,NA,CAIATEPYEQYF,TGTGCCATCGCTACAGAGCCCTACGAGCAGTACTTC
TRBD1,TRBV7-8,TRBJ2-7,many,CASSQNNPGQGSDEQYF,TGTGCCAGCAGCCAAAATAATCCGGGACAGGGGTCTGACGAGCAGTACTTC
NA,TRBV4-3,TRBJ1-6,NA,CASSQQADSPLHF,TGCGCCAGCAGCCAACAGGCGGATTCACCCCTCCACTTT
TRBD2,TRBV5-1,TRBJ2-3,NA,CASSRNQGLATSTDTQYF,TGCGCCAGCAGCCGGAACCAAGGACTAGCGACTAGCACAGATACGCAGTATTTT
NA,TRBV28,TRBJ2-3,few,CASSLPGGYGTDTQYF,TGTGCCAGCAGTCTACCAGGGGGGTACGGCACAGATACGCAGTATTTT
NA,TRBV20-1,TRBJ2-3,NA,CSAPDTRRTDTQYF,TGCAGTGCTCCGGATACTCGTCGGACAGATACGCAGTATTTT
NA,TRBV28,TRBJ1-1,few,CASSPPRVNTEAFF,TGTGCCAGCAGTCCACCTCGGGTGAACACTGAAGCTTTCTTT
NA,TRBV7-9,TRBJ2-3,few,CATSGSSTDTQYF,TGTGCCACGTCAGGGTCTAGCACAGATACGCAGTATTTT
NA,TRBV6-1,TRBJ1-1,NA,CASSARWGDTEAFF,TGTGCCAGCAGTGCACGCTGGGGGGACACTGAAGCTTTCTTT
NA,TRBV28,TRBJ1-1,many,CASSFRRNTEAFF,TGTGCCAGCAGTTTTAGGCGGAACACTGAAGCTTTCTTT
TRBD1,TRBV4-3,TRBJ1-1,few,CASSPTGGAWDTEAFF,TGCGCCAGCAGCCCAACAGGGGGCGCATGGGACACTGAAGCTTTCTTT
NA,TRBV6-6,TRBJ1-2,many,CASSYGDLYGYTF,TGTGCCAGCAGTTACGGGGACCTCTATGGCTACACCTTC
NA,TRBV5-1,TRBJ1-1,NA,CASSLGPLGNTEAFF,TGCGCCAGCAGCTTGGGGCCCTTGGGAAACACTGAAGCTTTCTTT
NA,TRBV11-2,TRBJ2-1,NA,CASSLGPNNEQFF,TGTGCCAGCAGTTTAGGCCCCAACAATGAGCAGTTCTTC
NA,TRBV15,TRBJ2-6,few,CATSRDRPSGANVLTF,TGTGCCACCAGCAGAGATCGACCAAGCGGGGCCAACGTCCTGACTTTC
NA,TRBV30,TRBJ2-7,few,CAWSVTPYEQYF,TGTGCCTGGAGTGTTACACCCTACGAGCAGTACTTC
TRBD1,TRBV9,TRBJ1-1,NA,CASSVGTEGTEAFF,TGTGCCAGCAGCGTTGGGACAGAGGGGACTGAAGCTTTCTTT
NA,TRBV5-3,TRBJ1-2,once,CARSLVYGYTF,TGTGCCAGAAGCTTGGTGTATGGCTACACCTTC